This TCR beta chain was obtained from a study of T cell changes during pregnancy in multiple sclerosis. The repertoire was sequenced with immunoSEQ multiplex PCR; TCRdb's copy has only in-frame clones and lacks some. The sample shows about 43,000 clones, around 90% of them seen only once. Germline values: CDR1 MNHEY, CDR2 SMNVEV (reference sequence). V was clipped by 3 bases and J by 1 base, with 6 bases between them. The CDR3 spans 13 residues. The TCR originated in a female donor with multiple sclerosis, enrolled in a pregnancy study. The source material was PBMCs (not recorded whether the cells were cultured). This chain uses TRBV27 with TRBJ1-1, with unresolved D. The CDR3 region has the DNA TGTGCCAGCAGTTTCGCGCCGAACACTGAAGCTTTCTTT. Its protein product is CASSFAPNTEAFF.